The clone carrying this T cell receptor (beta chain) was found many times. The antigen remains undetermined. The data originate from a study of identical twins. CDR3 length: 14 amino acids. The germline V and J ends were trimmed by 1 base and 0 bases, with 9 bases remaining between them. Germline V gene sequence: CDR1 SQVTM, CDR2 ANQGSEA. Points from the study as a whole: Invariant cells of the MAIT and iNKT types might have partly distorted the zero-insertion analyses.

Unique molecular identifiers were present on the cDNA, and a universal primer site came from template switching. TCRdb ran MiXCR on the 5' RACE reads and lists one entry per CDR3 protein. The table includes 350,000 to 450,000 distinct CDR3 sequences, approximately 17% detected once. Sequenced sample: naive T cells sorted from blood. The TCR comes from a man aged 45 to 65 in good health. The chain couples TRBV29-1 to TRBJ1-1; tentative D call: TRBD1 (5 bases). CDR3: CSVEAGDMNTEAFF. CDR3 DNA: TGCAGCGTTGAAGCGGGGGATATGAACACTGAAGCTTTCTTT.